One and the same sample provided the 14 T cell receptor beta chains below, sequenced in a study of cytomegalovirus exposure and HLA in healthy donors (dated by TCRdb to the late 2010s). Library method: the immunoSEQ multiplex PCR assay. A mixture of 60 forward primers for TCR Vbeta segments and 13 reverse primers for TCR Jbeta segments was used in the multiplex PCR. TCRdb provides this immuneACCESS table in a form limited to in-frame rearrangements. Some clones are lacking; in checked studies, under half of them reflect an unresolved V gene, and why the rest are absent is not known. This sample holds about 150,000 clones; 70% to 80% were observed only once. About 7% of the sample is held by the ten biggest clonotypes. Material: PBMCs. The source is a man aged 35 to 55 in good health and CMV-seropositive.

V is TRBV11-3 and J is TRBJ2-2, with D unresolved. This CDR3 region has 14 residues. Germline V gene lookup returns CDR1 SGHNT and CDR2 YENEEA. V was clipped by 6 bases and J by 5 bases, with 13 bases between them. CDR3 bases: TGTGCCAGCAGTTCACTGACCGGGACCGGGGAGCTGTTTTTT. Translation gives CASSSLTGTGELFF.

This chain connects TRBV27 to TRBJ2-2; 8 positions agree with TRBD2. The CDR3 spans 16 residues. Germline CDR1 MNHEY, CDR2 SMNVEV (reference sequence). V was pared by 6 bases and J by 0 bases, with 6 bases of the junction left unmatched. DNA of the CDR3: TGTGCCAGCAGCTCGGAAGCGGGAGCGAACACCGGGGAGCTGTTTTTT. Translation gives CASSSEAGANTGELFF.

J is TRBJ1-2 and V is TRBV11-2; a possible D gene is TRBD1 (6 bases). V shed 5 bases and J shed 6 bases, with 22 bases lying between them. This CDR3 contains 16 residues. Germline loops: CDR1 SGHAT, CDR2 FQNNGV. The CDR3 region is CASSPWGRNRVDGYTF. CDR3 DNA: TGTGCCAGCAGCCCCTGGGGTCGAAACAGGGTGGATGGCTACACCTTC.

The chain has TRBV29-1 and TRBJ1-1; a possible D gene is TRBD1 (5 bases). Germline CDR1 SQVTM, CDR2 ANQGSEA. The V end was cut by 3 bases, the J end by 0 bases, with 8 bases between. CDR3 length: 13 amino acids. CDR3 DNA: TGCAGCGTTGAGGGGGGGATGAACACTGAAGCTTTCTTT. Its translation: CSVEGGMNTEAFF.

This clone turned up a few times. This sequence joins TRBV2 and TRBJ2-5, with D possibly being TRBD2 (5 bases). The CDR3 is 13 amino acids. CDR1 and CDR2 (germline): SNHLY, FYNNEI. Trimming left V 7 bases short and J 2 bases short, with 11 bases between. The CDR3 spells CASTRTVQETQYF. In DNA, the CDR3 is TGTGCCAGCACCCGGACTGTGCAAGAGACCCAGTACTTC.

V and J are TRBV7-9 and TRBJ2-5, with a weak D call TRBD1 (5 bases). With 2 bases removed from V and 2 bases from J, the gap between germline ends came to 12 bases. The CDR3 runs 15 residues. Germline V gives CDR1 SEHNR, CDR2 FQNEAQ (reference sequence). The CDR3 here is CASSLNLGPQETQYF. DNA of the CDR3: TGTGCCAGCAGCTTAAACTTGGGGCCACAAGAGACCCAGTACTTC.

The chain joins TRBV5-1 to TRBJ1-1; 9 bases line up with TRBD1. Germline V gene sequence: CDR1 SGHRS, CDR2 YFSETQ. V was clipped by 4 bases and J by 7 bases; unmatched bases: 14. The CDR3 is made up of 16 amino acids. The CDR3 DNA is TGCGCCAGCAGCCCCCGCACCGGGACAGGGTATGTTGAAGCTTTCTTT. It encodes CASSPRTGTGYVEAFF.

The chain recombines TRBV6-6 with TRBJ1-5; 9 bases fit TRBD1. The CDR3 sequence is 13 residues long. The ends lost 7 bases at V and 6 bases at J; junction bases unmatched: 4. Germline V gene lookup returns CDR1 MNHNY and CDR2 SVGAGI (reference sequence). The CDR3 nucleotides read TGTGCCAGCAACGGACAGGGGTTTCAGCCCCAGCATTTT. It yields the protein CASNGQGFQPQHF.

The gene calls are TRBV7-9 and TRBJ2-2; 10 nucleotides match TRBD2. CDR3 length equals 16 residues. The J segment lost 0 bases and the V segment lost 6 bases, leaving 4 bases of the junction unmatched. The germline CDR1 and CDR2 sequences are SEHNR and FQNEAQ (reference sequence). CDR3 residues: CASSFSGRTNTGELFF. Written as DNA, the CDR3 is TGTGCCAGCAGTTTTAGCGGGAGGACGAACACCGGGGAGCTGTTTTTT.

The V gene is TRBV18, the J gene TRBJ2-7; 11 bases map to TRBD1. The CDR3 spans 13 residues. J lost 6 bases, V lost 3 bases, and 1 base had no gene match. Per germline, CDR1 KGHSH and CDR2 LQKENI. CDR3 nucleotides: TGTGCCAGCTCACCGGGGACAGGGGGCGAGCAGTACTTC. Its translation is CASSPGTGGEQYF.

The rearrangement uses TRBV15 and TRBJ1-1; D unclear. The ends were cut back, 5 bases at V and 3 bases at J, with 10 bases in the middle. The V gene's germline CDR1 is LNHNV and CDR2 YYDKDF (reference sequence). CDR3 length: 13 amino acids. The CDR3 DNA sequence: TGTGCCACCAGCGGCGGGGTTTACACTGAAGCTTTCTTT. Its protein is CATSGGVYTEAFF.

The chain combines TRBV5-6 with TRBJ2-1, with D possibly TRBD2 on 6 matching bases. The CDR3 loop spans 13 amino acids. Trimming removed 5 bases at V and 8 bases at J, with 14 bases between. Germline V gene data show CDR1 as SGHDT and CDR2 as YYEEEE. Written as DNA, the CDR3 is TGTGCCAGCAGGAGGGGACTCCGGGATGAGCAGTTCTTC. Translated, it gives CASRRGLRDEQFF.

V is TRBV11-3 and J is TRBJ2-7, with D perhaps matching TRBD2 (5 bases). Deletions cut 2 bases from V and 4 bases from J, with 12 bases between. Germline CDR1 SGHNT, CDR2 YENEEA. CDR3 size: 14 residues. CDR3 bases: TGTGCCAGCAGCTTATCGCGGACTTCGTACGAGCAGTACTTC. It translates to CASSLSRTSYEQYF.

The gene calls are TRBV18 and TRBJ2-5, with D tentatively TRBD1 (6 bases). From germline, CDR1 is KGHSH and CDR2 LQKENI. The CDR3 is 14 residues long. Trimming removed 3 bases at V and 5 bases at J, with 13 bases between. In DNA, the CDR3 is TGTGCCAGCTCACCGCCCGGGACATCTGAGACCCAGTACTTC. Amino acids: CASSPPGTSETQYF.